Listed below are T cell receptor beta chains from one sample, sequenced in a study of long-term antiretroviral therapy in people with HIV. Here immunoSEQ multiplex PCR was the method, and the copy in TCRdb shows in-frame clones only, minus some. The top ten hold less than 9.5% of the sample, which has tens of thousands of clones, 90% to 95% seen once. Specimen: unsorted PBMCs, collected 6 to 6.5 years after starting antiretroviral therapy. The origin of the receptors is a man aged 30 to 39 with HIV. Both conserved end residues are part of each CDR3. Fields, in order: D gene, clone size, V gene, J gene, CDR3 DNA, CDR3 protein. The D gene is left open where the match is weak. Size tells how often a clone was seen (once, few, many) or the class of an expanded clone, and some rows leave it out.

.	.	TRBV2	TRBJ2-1	TGTGCCAGCGATACGGTGGGGCAGGGAGATTACAATGAGCAGTTCTTC	CASDTVGQGDYNEQFF
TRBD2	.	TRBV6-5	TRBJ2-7	TGTGCCAGCAGTTTAACCGGGACTACTTCCTACGAGCAGTACTTC	CASSLTGTTSYEQYF
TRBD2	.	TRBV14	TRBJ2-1	TGTGCCAGCAGCCCACTCAGCGGGGGGACTAATGAGCAGTTCTTC	CASSPLSGGTNEQFF
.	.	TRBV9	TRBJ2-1	TGTGCCAGCAGCGTCCGGGACGGCTCCTACAATGAGCAGTTCTTC	CASSVRDGSYNEQFF
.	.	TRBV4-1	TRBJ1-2	TGCGCCAGCAGCCTCAGAGGGTCGGGCATCAGGGCAAAGGATGGCTACACCTTC	CASSLRGSGIRAKDGYTF
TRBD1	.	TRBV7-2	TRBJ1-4	TGTGCCAGCAGCTCAGGGACAGGGACCGAAAAACTGTTTTTT	CASSSGTGTEKLFF
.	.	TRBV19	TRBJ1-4	TGTGCCAGTAGCCCCACAGGGTCAGAGGAAAAACTGTTTTTT	CASSPTGSEEKLFF
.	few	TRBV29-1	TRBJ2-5	TGCAGCGGACTCATACAAGAGACCCAGTACTTC	CSGLIQETQYF
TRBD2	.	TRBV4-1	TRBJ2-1	TGCGCCAGCAGCTCCGCCATTTCCGGGACTAGCGGGTGGTATGAGCAGTTCTTC	CASSSAISGTSGWYEQFF
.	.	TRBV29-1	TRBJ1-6	TGCAGCGTTGAAGTCGGACTCCTGAGCTCCTATAATTCACCCCTCCACTTT	CSVEVGLLSSYNSPLHF
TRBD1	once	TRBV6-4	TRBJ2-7	TGTGCCAGCAGTGACTCTGGACAGGGGTACGAGCAGTACTTC	CASSDSGQGYEQYF
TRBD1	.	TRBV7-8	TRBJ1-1	TGTGCCAGCAGCTTAGGGTGGAGGGGGCGGAACACTGAAGCTTTCTTT	CASSLGWRGRNTEAFF
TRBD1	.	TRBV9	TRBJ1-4	TGTGCCAGCAGCGTGGACGTTGGGACAGGGAACGAAAAACTGTTTTTT	CASSVDVGTGNEKLFF
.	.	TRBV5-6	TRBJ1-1	TGTGCCAGCAGCAGTACGGGGGGGCGGAACACTGAAGCTTTCTTT	CASSSTGGRNTEAFF
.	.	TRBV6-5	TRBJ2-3	TGTGCCAGCAGTCTTCGACTGACAGATACGCAGTATTTT	CASSLRLTDTQYF
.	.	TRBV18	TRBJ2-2	TGTGCCAGCGAGGGCCCGAACACCGGGGAGCTGTTTTTT	CASEGPNTGELFF
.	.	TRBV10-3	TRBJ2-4	TGTGCCATCAGTGAGTCTAGACAGTCCGGAACCAAAAACATTCAGTACTTC	CAISESRQSGTKNIQYF
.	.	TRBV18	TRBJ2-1	TGTGCCAGCTCCATAAACTCCTACAATGAGCAGTTCTTC	CASSINSYNEQFF
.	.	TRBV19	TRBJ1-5	TGTGCCAGTAGTATTGCCGAATATAGCAATCAGCCCCAGCATTTT	CASSIAEYSNQPQHF
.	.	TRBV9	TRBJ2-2	TGTGCCAGCAGCCGTAGCCGAGAGGCGGCCGGGGAGCTGTTTTTT	CASSRSREAAGELFF
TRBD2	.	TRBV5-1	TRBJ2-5	TGCGCCAGCAGCACCTGGACTAGCGGGAGGCCACCCCAAGAGACCCAGTACTTC	CASSTWTSGRPPQETQYF
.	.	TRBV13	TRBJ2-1	TGTGCCAGCAGCCCGAATCACGGATTAATGAGCTCCTACAATGAGCAGTTCTTC	CASSPNHGLMSSYNEQFF
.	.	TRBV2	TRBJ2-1	TGTGCCAGCCCCAGGGTCAATGAGCAGTTCTTC	CASPRVNEQFF
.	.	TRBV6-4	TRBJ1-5	TGTGCCAGCAGTGACTCGGGAGGTCAGCCCCAGCATTTT	CASSDSGGQPQHF
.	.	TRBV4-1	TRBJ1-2	TGCGCCAGCAGTCTCCGCCCCCGCGACAGCCTGGGCGGCTACACCTTC	CASSLRPRDSLGGYTF
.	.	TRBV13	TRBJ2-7	TGTGCCAGCAGCCTAAACGACCGATCGGAGTCCTACGAGCAGTACTTC	CASSLNDRSESYEQYF
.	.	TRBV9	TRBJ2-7	TGTGCCAGCAGCGTAGGGCTAGCCTACGAGCAGTACTTC	CASSVGLAYEQYF
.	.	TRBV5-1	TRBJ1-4	TGCGCCAGCAGCTTGGCGGCAGGGACGAATGAAAAACTGTTTTTT	CASSLAAGTNEKLFF
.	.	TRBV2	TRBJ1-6	TGTGCCAGCAAAATACAGATTAATTCACCCCTCCACTTT	CASKIQINSPLHF
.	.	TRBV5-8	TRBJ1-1	TGTGCCAGCAGCTCCTACCAGGTGAACACTGAAGCTTTCTTT	CASSSYQVNTEAFF
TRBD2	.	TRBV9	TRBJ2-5	TGTGCCAGCAGCGTAGGACTAGCGGGGTTCTACCAAGAGACCCAGTACTTC	CASSVGLAGFYQETQYF
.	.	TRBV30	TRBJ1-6	TGTGCCTGGAGTGTAGGCAGGGGAAGGTCTTCACCCCTCCACTTT	CAWSVGRGRSSPLHF
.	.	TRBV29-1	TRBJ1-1	TGCAGCGTTGAAGGGGAACCAACTGAAGCTTTCTTT	CSVEGEPTEAFF
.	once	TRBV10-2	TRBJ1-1	TGCGCCAGCAGTGCGGGGGACACTGAAGCTTTCTTT	CASSAGDTEAFF
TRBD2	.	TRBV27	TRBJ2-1	TGTGCCAGCAGTCCCGGGCCGGGGGGGAATGAGCAGTTCTTC	CASSPGPGGNEQFF
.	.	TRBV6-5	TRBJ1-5	TGTGCCAGCAGTTACTCGACGGACGGCAATCAGCCCCAGCATTTT	CASSYSTDGNQPQHF
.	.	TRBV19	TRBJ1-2	TGTGCCAGTAGTATTTCAGGGATGGACTATGGCTACACCTTC	CASSISGMDYGYTF
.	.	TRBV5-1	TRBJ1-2	TGCGCCAGCAGCGGGGACGAAGGCTACACCTTC	CASSGDEGYTF
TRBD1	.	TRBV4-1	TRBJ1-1	TGCGCCAGCAGCCGCCCGGACAGGGTTAACACTGAAGCTTTCTTT	CASSRPDRVNTEAFF
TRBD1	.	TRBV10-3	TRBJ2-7	TGTGCCACGAACTCCAACTCCGGGACAGGGACCTACGAGCAGTACTTC	CATNSNSGTGTYEQYF
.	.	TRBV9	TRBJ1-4	TGTGCCAGCAGCCCGCGACAGATTAATGAAAAACTGTTTTTT	CASSPRQINEKLFF
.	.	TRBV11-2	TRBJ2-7	TGTGCCAGCAGCCACTCCTACGAGCAGTACTTC	CASSHSYEQYF
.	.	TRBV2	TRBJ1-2	TGTGCCAGCAGTCTGGACACTGGCTACACCTTC	CASSLDTGYTF
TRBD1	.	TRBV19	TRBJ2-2	TGTGCCAGTAGTAACGACAGGGGGCGTACCGGGGAGCTGTTTTTT	CASSNDRGRTGELFF
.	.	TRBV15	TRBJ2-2	TGTGCCACCAGCAGAGGCACCGCGCTATGGACCGGGGAGCTGTTTTTT	CATSRGTALWTGELFF